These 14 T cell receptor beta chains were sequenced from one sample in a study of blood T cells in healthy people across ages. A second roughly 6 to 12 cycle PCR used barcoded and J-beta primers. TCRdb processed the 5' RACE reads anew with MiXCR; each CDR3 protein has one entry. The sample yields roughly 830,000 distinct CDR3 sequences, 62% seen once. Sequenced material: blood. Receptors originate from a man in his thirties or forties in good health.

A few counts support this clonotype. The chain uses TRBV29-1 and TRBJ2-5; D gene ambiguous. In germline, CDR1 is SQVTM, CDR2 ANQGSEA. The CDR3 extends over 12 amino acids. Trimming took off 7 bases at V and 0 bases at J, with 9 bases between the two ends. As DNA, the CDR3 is TGCAGCGCAAAGACCTACCAAGAGACCCAGTACTTC. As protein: CSAKTYQETQYF.

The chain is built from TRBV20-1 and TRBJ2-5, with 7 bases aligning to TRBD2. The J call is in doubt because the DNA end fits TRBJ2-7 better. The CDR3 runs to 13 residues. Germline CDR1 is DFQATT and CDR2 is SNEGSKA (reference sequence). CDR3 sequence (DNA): TGCAGTGCTCGGGGAGGGACGGGCTACGAGCAGTACTTC. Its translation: CSARGGTGYEQYF.

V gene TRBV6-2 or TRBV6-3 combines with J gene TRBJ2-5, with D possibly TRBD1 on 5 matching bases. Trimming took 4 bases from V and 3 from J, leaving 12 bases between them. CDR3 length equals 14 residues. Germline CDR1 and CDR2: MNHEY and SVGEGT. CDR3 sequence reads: CASSFRTFEETQYF. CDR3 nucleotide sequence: TGTGCCAGCAGTTTCCGGACATTCGAAGAGACCCAGTACTTC.

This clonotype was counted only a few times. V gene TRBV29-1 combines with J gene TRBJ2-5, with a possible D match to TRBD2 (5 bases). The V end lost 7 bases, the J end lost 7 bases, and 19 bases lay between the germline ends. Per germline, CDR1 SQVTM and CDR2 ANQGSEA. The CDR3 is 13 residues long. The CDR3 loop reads CSEVSGGSGTQYF. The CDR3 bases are TGCAGCGAAGTCAGTGGAGGTAGTGGGACCCAGTACTTC.

This CDR3 is CASSQELAEQETQYF. In nucleotides, the CDR3 is TGCGCCAGCAGCCAAGAACTAGCGGAACAAGAGACCCAGTACTTC. This chain joins TRBV4-3 and TRBJ2-5; 8 bases are shared with TRBD2. Germline V gene lookup returns CDR1 LGHNA and CDR2 YSLEER. V lost 0 bases, J lost 2 bases, and 2 bases stayed unmatched. The CDR3 contains 15 residues.

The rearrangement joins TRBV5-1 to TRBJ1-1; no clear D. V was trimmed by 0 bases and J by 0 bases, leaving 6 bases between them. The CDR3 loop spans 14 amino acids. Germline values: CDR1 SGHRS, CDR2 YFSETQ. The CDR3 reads CASSLDSLNTEAFF. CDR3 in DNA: TGCGCCAGCAGCTTGGACAGCTTGAACACTGAAGCTTTCTTT.

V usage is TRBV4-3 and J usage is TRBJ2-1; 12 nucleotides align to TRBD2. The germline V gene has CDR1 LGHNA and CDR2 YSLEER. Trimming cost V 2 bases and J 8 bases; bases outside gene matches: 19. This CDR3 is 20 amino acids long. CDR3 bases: TGCGCCAGCAGCCAAAAGTGGCTAGCGGGGGGGCTTGGGCCCTTCGATGAGCAGTTCTTC. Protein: CASSQKWLAGGLGPFDEQFF.

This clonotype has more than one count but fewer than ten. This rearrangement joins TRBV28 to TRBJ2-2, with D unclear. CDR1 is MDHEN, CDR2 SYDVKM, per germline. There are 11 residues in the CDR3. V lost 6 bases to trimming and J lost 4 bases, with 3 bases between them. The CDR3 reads CASRVTGELFF. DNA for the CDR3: TGTGCCAGCAGGGTCACCGGGGAGCTGTTTTTT.

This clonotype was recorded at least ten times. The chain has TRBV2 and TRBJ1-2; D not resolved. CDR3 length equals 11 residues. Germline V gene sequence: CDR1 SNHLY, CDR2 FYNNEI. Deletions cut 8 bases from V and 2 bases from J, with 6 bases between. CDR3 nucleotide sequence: TGTGCCAGCGAACAGAACTATGGCTACACCTTC. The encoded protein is CASEQNYGYTF.

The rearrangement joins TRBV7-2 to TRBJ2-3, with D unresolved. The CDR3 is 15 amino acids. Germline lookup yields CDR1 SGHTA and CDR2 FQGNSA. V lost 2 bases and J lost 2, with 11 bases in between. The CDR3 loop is CASSLLVGFTDTQYF. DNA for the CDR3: TGTGCCAGCAGCTTATTGGTGGGTTTCACAGATACGCAGTATTTT. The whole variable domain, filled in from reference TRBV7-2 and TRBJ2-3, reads GAGVSQSPSNKVTEKGKDVELRCDPISGHTALYWYRQSLGQGLEFLIYFQGNSAPDKSGLPSDRFSAERTGGSVSTLTIQRTQQEDSAVYLCASSLLVGFTDTQYFGPGTRLTVL.

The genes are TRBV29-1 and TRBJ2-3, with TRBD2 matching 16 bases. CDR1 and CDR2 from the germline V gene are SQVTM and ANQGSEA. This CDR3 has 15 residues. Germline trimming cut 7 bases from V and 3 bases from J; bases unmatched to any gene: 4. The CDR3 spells CSAGTSGGATDTQYF. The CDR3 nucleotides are TGCAGCGCCGGGACTAGCGGGGGGGCAACAGATACGCAGTATTTT.

CDR3 residues: CASSLGGSPRETQYF. The CDR3 DNA reads TGCGCCAGCAGCCTGGGGGGTTCACCCAGAGAGACCCAGTACTTC. The chain employs TRBV4-3 and TRBJ2-5, with a possible D match to TRBD2 (6 bases). There are 15 residues in the CDR3. The germline V and J ends were trimmed by 4 bases and 4 bases, with 16 bases remaining between them. The germline V gene encodes CDR1 LGHNA and CDR2 YSLEER.

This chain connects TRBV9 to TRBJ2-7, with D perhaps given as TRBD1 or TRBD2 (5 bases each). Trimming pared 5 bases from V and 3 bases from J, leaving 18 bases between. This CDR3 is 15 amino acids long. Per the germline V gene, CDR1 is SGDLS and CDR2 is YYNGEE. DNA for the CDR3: TGTGCCAGCAGTTCCCACCCGGGACCTGGCTACGAGCAGTACTTC. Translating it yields CASSSHPGPGYEQYF.

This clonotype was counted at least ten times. Written as DNA, the CDR3 is TGTGCCAGCAGCCAGGGCCTTTACGAGCAGTACTTC. Translation: CASSQGLYEQYF. This rearrangement joins TRBV14 to TRBJ2-7, with D unclear. The CDR3 extends over 12 amino acids. Germline V lookup: CDR1 SGHDN, CDR2 FVKESK. V was pared by 3 bases and J by 4 bases, with 7 bases between.